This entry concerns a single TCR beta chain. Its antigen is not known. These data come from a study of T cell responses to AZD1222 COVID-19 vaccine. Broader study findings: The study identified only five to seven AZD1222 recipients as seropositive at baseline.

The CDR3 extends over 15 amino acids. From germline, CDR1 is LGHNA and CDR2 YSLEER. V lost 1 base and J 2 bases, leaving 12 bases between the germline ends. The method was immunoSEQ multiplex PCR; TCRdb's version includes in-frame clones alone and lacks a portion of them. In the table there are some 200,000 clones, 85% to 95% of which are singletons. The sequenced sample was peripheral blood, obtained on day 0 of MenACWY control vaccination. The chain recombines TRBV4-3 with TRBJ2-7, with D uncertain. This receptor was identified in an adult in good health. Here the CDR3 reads CASSQASMPPYEQYF. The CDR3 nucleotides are TGCGCCAGCAGCCAAGCCTCAATGCCCCCCTACGAGCAGTACTTC.